The 17 T cell receptor beta chains listed next were all sequenced from one sample in a study of shared clonotypes between healthy human individuals. The assay was immunoSEQ multiplex PCR, and TCRdb's table has in-frame clones only and misses some. The repertoire holds approximately 720,000 clones, with more than 70% as singletons. The sample was memory CD4+ T cells sorted from blood. Subset: CD45RA-negative fraction. The receptors were gathered from a woman in her 30s in good health.

The chain links TRBV9 to TRBJ2-1; D is unclear. The CDR3 covers 14 residues. V lost 0 bases and J lost 11, with 15 bases in between. Germline CDR1 SGDLS, CDR2 YYNGEE. The CDR3 here is CASSVVDRRSQQFF. The CDR3, as DNA: TGTGCCAGCAGCGTAGTCGATAGACGGAGCCAGCAGTTCTTC. The whole variable domain, remainder taken from reference TRBV9 and TRBJ2-1, is DSGVTQTPKHLITATGQRVTLRCSPRSGDLSVYWYQQSLDQGLQFLIQYYNGEERAKGNILERFSAQQFPDLHSELNLSSLELGDSALYFCASSVVDRRSQQFFGPGTRLTVL.

This chain links TRBV7-3 with TRBJ2-5; D gene uncertain. This CDR3 region has 13 residues. Germline CDR1 SGHTA, CDR2 FQGTGA. Trimming took off 3 bases at V and 9 bases at J, with 14 bases between the two ends. For the CDR3, the DNA is TGTGCCAGCAGCTTCGGCCCCTTTGGGGCCCAGTACTTC. Translation: CASSFGPFGAQYF.

This chain joins TRBV14 and TRBJ2-7; D unresolved. The germline V and J ends were trimmed by 1 base and 6 bases, with 10 bases remaining between them. Germline-derived CDR1 and CDR2 are SGHDN and FVKESK. The CDR3 is 13 amino acids. The CDR3 is CASSQGRAFEQYF. The CDR3, as DNA: TGTGCCAGCAGCCAAGGACGAGCATTCGAGCAGTACTTC.

The chain uses TRBV7-2 and TRBJ1-5; D unclear. Trimming pared 1 base from V and 11 bases from J, leaving 15 bases between. CDR3 length: 14 residues. The germline gives CDR1 SGHTA, CDR2 FQGNSA. The CDR3 nucleotides are TGTGCCAGCAGCTTAGATGCAGACTTGAGAGCCCAGCATTTT. Translation gives CASSLDADLRAQHF.

In its sample, this clone was seen a few times. This rearrangement joins TRBV27 to TRBJ2-7, with 13 bases that match TRBD2. Germline V gives CDR1 MNHEY, CDR2 SMNVEV (reference sequence). Germline trimming cut 1 base from V and 5 bases from J; bases unmatched to any gene: 2. This CDR3 contains 15 residues. The CDR3 reads CASSLFGLAGDEQYF. The DNA of the CDR3 is TGTGCCAGCAGTTTATTCGGACTAGCGGGAGACGAGCAGTACTTC.

The chain carries TRBV19 and TRBJ1-1; no reliable D call. This CDR3 region has 15 residues. V dropped 7 bases and J dropped 1 base, with 16 bases sitting between them. Germline V gene sequence: CDR1 LNHDA, CDR2 SQIVND (reference sequence). The CDR3 region is CASTRVGRPNTEAFF. CDR3 DNA: TGTGCCAGTACCCGGGTCGGGCGGCCGAACACTGAAGCTTTCTTT.

J is TRBJ1-2 and V is TRBV7-6, with a weak D call TRBD1 (5 bases). Germline CDR1 is SGHVS and CDR2 is FNYEAQ. This CDR3 has 16 residues. The V end was cut by 2 bases, the J end by 2 bases, with 15 bases between. Here the CDR3 DNA reads TGTGCCAGCAGCTTAAGTCCAGGGCGGGACAACTATGGCTACACCTTC. It is translated as CASSLSPGRDNYGYTF.

CDR3 sequence: CASSLSVYSPLHF. CDR3 nucleotides: TGTGCCAGCAGCTTAAGTGTTTATTCACCCCTCCACTTT. V usage is TRBV7-2 and J usage is TRBJ1-6; D is undetermined. The CDR3 has 13 amino acids. Trimming shortened V by 2 bases and J by 8 bases, and 7 bases separated the two germline ends. Per germline, CDR1 SGHTA and CDR2 FQGNSA. The full variable domain, rest sourced from reference TRBV7-2 and TRBJ1-6, is GAGVSQSPSNKVTEKGKDVELRCDPISGHTALYWYRQSLGQGLEFLIYFQGNSAPDKSGLPSDRFSAERTGGSVSTLTIQRTQQEDSAVYLCASSLSVYSPLHFGNGTRLTVT.

The rearrangement joins TRBV4-1 to TRBJ2-7, with 16 bases that match TRBD2. Germline CDR1 is MGHRA and CDR2 is YSYEKL. The V segment lost 4 bases and the J segment 7 bases; nucleotides outside the gene matches: 13. This CDR3 has 18 residues. CDR3 residues: CASSRGLAGGPAAGEQYF. CDR3 DNA sequence: TGCGCCAGCAGCCGGGGACTAGCGGGAGGGCCAGCAGCAGGTGAGCAGTACTTC.

The chain is built from TRBV9 and TRBJ2-7, with D tentatively TRBD2 (5 bases). Deletions cut 5 bases from V and 3 bases from J, with 9 bases between. CDR1 and CDR2 (germline): SGDLS, YYNGEE. The CDR3 runs to 12 residues. CDR3 sequence: CASRSSGYEQYF. The CDR3 region has the DNA TGTGCCAGCAGGTCGAGCGGCTACGAGCAGTACTTC.

This clone was counted many times. This chain uses TRBV5-4 with TRBJ2-1; weak D call: TRBD2 (6 bases). The CDR3 loop spans 15 amino acids. Germline CDR1 reads SGHNT; CDR2 reads YYREEE (reference sequence). V shed 3 bases and J shed 0 bases, with 10 bases lying between them. CDR3 amino acids: CASSSGGFSYNEQFF. In nucleotides, the CDR3 is TGTGCCAGCAGCTCAGGAGGGTTCTCCTACAATGAGCAGTTCTTC.

This clone appeared a single time. The chain recombines TRBV5-1 with TRBJ2-5; 9 bases map to TRBD1. Trimming cost V 3 bases and J 5 bases; bases outside gene matches: 5. The germline gives CDR1 SGHRS, CDR2 YFSETQ. This CDR3 has 14 residues. In DNA form, the CDR3 reads TGCGCCAGCAGCTGGACAGGGGAAACGGAGACCCAGTACTTC. Protein: CASSWTGETETQYF. Full variable domain (missing parts from reference TRBV5-1 and TRBJ2-5): KAGVTQTPRYLIKTRGQQVTLSCSPISGHRSVSWYQQTPGQGLQFLFEYFSETQRNKGNFPGRFSGRQFSNSRSEMNVSTLELGDSALYLCASSWTGETETQYFGPGTRLLVL.

With regard to this clone: The sample holds other DNA sequences that translate to the same CDR3. The V and J genes are TRBV29-1 and TRBJ2-3; D is unresolved. CDR3 size: 12 residues. The germline gives CDR1 SQVTM, CDR2 ANQGSEA. Trimming pared 4 bases from V and 2 bases from J, leaving 7 bases between. The CDR3 bases are TGCAGCGTTGCCCTATCCACAGATACGCAGTATTTT. It translates to CSVALSTDTQYF.

The chain carries TRBV5-4 and TRBJ2-3; D may be TRBD1 (7 bases). The V and J ends lost 4 bases and 3 bases respectively, with 15 bases between them. The CDR3 sequence is 15 residues long. Germline V CDR1 and CDR2: SGHNT, YYREEE (reference sequence). CDR3 sequence: CASSTSGGKTDTQYF. The CDR3 DNA follows: TGTGCCAGCAGCACGTCAGGGGGGAAAACAGATACGCAGTATTTT.

A single count supports this clone. The chain couples TRBV5-1 to TRBJ1-2, with TRBD1 as a possible D gene (6 bases). The V end was cut by 2 bases, the J end by 6 bases, with 17 bases between. CDR3 length: 15 residues. The germline CDR1 and CDR2 sequences are SGHRS and YFSETQ. The CDR3 bases are TGCGCCAGCAGCTTAACCGGGACAACTGGAGATGGCTACACCTTC. It yields the protein CASSLTGTTGDGYTF.

This chain joins TRBV7-2 and TRBJ1-2; TRBD1 is a possible D gene (6 bases). Germline CDR1 is SGHTA and CDR2 is FQGNSA. Trimming shortened V by 1 base and J by 3 bases, and 9 bases separated the two germline ends. The CDR3 loop spans 14 amino acids. CDR3 coding DNA: TGTGCCAGCAGCTTAGTTTGGACAGACTATGGCTACACCTTC. Its translation: CASSLVWTDYGYTF.

J is TRBJ1-4 and V is TRBV18; D not resolved. Trimming pared 6 bases from V and 5 bases from J, leaving 19 bases between. The CDR3 totals 16 residues. The germline V gene encodes CDR1 KGHSH and CDR2 LQKENI. The CDR3 DNA is TGTGCCAGCTCCCAGTCGGGTCCGAACGGGAATGAAAAACTGTTTTTT. It encodes CASSQSGPNGNEKLFF.